These 14 T cell receptor beta chains originate from one sample sequenced in a study of T cell repertoires in cytomegalovirus infection. TCRdb used MiXCR to reprocess the reads, holding one entry per CDR3 protein. The table has about 770,000 distinct CDR3 sequences, 25% to 30% seen once. Their target antigens are unknown. Specimen: cultured CD8+ T cells from PBMCs, collected from culture after CMV antigen stimulation. The receptors derive from a human donor in good health (CMV status not recorded). Some clones in this sample may be carry-over from other donors' samples.

This clonotype was found a few times. The rearrangement links TRBV7-9 to TRBJ2-1; weak D call: TRBD1 (5 bases). The CDR3 has 15 amino acids. Germline V gives CDR1 SEHNR, CDR2 FQNEAQ (reference sequence). The V end was cut by 5 bases, the J end by 1 base, with 12 bases between. CDR3 residues: CASSPKTASYNEQFF. CDR3 in DNA: TGTGCCAGCAGCCCAAAGACAGCGTCCTACAATGAGCAGTTCTTC.

The chain is built from TRBV12-3 or TRBV12-4 and TRBJ1-6; D call uncertain. The V gene lost 6 bases and the J gene lost 0 bases, with 9 bases spanning the gap. This CDR3 contains 15 residues. CDR3 DNA: TGTGCCAGCAGGAAGTCTTTCTCCTATAATTCACCCCTCCACTTT. Translating gives CASRKSFSYNSPLHF.

In its sample, this clonotype was seen once. This rearrangement joins TRBV28 to TRBJ2-5; D might be TRBD2 (5 bases). Germline V gene lookup returns CDR1 MDHEN and CDR2 SYDVKM. Trimming left V 6 bases short and J 5 bases short, with 13 bases between. The CDR3 contains 13 residues. Here the CDR3 DNA reads TGTGCCAGCAGCCCCTTTGGCGGGGAGACCCAGTACTTC. As protein: CASSPFGGETQYF.

This clonotype was observed at least ten times. The V and J genes are TRBV4-1 and TRBJ2-2; the D gene is possibly TRBD1 (6 bases). The CDR3 contains 15 residues. The V end lost 1 base, the J end lost 1 base, and 7 bases lay between the germline ends. Germline V gene data show CDR1 as MGHRA and CDR2 as YSYEKL. The CDR3 DNA reads TGCGCCAGCAGCCAAGTGGGACAGAACACCGGGGAGCTGTTTTTT. It encodes CASSQVGQNTGELFF.

The chain links TRBV7-6 to TRBJ2-1; perhaps D is TRBD1 or TRBD2 (5 bases each). Trimming stripped 5 bases from V and 4 bases from J, with 18 bases between. The CDR3 contains 16 residues. Germline V CDR1 and CDR2: SGHVS, FNYEAQ. The CDR3 here is CASSHTGTGTYNEQFF. Written as DNA, the CDR3 is TGTGCCAGCAGCCATACCGGGACCGGAACGTACAATGAGCAGTTCTTC. Looking up the rest from reference TRBV7-6 and TRBJ2-1 gives the full variable domain: GAGVSQSPRYKVTKRGQDVALRCDPISGHVSLYWYRQALGQGPEFLTYFNYEAQQDKSGLPNDRFSAERPEGSISTLTIQRTEQRDSAMYRCASSHTGTGTYNEQFFGPGTRLTVL.

The V gene is TRBV2, the J gene TRBJ2-3; D unresolved. V lost 2 bases to trimming and J lost 3 bases, with 9 bases between them. This CDR3 is 14 amino acids long. The germline V gene has CDR1 SNHLY and CDR2 FYNNEI. The CDR3 loop reads CASSELPRTDTQYF. The CDR3 region has the DNA TGTGCCAGCAGTGAACTACCCCGGACAGATACGCAGTATTTT.

This clonotype occurred a few times. The gene calls are TRBV12-3 or TRBV12-4 and TRBJ2-7; 7 bases agree with TRBD2. Trimming at V came to 2 bases and at J to 4 bases, leaving 5 bases not matched to a gene. The CDR3 is 14 residues long. The CDR3 region is CASSLLAGEYEQYF. The CDR3 DNA reads TGTGCCAGCAGTTTACTCGCGGGGGAATACGAGCAGTACTTC.

The V call is TRBV12-3 or TRBV12-4, the J call TRBJ1-1, with TRBD1 matching over 9 bases. The CDR3 covers 13 residues. V was clipped by 7 bases and J by 5 bases; unmatched bases: 5. The CDR3 bases are TGTGCCAGCAATTCCGGGACAGGGACTGAAGCTTTCTTT. Protein: CASNSGTGTEAFF.

This clonotype was recorded at least ten times. CDR3 in amino acids: CASTFSPGANQPQHF. The CDR3 bases are TGTGCCAGCACCTTTTCCCCGGGGGCCAATCAGCCCCAGCATTTT. The V call is TRBV7-8, the J call TRBJ1-5, with a tentative D call TRBD1 (6 bases). The CDR3 runs 15 residues. V shed 7 bases and J shed 3 bases, with 16 bases lying between them. Germline V gene data show CDR1 as SGHVS and CDR2 as FQNEAQ.

The chain combines TRBV7-6 with TRBJ2-1, with D possibly being TRBD1 or TRBD2 (7 bases each). V dropped 7 bases and J dropped 0 bases, with 13 bases sitting between them. This CDR3 contains 15 residues. Germline values: CDR1 SGHVS, CDR2 FNYEAQ. CDR3 region: CASTRGDSSYNEQFF. DNA of the CDR3: TGTGCCAGCACCCGGGGGGACAGCTCCTACAATGAGCAGTTCTTC.

The rearrangement links TRBV10-3 to TRBJ2-5, with D tentatively TRBD1 or TRBD2 (5 bases each). The CDR3 is made up of 15 amino acids. From germline, CDR1 is ENHRY and CDR2 SYGVKD. Deletions cut 0 bases from V and 9 bases from J, with 17 bases between. The CDR3: CAISESSAVLGAQYF. CDR3 bases: TGTGCCATCAGTGAGTCTAGTGCGGTCCTGGGGGCCCAGTACTTC.

V usage is TRBV6-5 and J usage is TRBJ1-1; D is possibly TRBD1 (6 bases). Germline loops: CDR1 MNHEY, CDR2 SVGAGI. V lost 4 bases to trimming and J lost 6 bases, with 15 bases between them. The CDR3 totals 14 residues. For the CDR3, the DNA is TGTGCCAGCAGTTCTTTCGAGGACAGCTCTGAAGCTTTCTTT. Its translation: CASSSFEDSSEAFF.

This clonotype was seen a handful of times. The chain has TRBV11-2 and TRBJ2-1; maybe TRBD1 (5 bases). Looked up from germline, CDR1 is SGHAT and CDR2 is FQNNGV. This CDR3 comprises 12 residues. Trimming took off 3 bases at V and 8 bases at J, with 8 bases between the two ends. The CDR3 bases are TGTGCCAGCAGCTTTGACAGTTATGAGCAGTTCTTC. It encodes CASSFDSYEQFF.

The chain carries TRBV7-9 and TRBJ2-2; D is perhaps TRBD1 (5 bases). V gave up 4 bases and J gave up 4 bases, with 13 bases separating them. This CDR3 is built from 15 residues. Germline lookup yields CDR1 SEHNR and CDR2 FQNEAQ (reference sequence). The CDR3 DNA reads as TGTGCCAGCAGCTACAGGACCCCGAGCACCGGGGAGCTGTTTTTT. It codes for CASSYRTPSTGELFF.